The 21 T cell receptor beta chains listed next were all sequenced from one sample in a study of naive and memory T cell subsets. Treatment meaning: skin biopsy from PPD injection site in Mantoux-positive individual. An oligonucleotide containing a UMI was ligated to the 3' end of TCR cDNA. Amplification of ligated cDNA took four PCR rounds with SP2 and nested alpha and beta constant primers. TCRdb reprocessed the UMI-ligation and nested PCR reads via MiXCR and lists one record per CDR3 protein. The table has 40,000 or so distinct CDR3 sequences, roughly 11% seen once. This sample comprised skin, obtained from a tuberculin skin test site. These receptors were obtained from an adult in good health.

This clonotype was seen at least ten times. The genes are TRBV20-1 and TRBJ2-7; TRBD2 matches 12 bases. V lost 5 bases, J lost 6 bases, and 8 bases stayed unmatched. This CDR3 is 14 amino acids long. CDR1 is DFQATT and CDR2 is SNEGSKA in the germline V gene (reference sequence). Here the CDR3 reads CSARGASGRGEQYF. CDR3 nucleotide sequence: TGCAGTGCTCGAGGTGCTAGCGGGAGGGGCGAGCAGTACTTC.

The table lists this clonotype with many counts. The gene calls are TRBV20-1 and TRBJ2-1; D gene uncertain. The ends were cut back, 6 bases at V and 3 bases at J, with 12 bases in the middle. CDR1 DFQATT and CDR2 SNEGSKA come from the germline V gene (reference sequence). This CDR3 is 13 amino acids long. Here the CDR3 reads CSADSRIYNEQFF. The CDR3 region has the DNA TGCAGTGCGGATTCGCGGATCTACAATGAGCAGTTCTTC.

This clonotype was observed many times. The DNA of the CDR3 is TGTGCCAGCAGAAAGGGGTTAAATTCACCCCTCCACTTT. Protein: CASRKGLNSPLHF. The rearrangement links TRBV30 to TRBJ1-6, with D perhaps TRBD1 (5 bases). Trimming left V 8 bases short and J 7 bases short, with 15 bases between. There are 13 residues in the CDR3. Germline V gives CDR1 GTSNPN, CDR2 SVGIG (reference sequence).

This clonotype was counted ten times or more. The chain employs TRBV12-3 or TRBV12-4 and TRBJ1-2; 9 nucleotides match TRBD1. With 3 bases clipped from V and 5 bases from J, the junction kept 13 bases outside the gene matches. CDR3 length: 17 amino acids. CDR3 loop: CASSLSAWDRDWYGYTF. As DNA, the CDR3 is TGTGCCAGCAGTTTGAGTGCGTGGGACAGGGATTGGTATGGCTACACCTTC.

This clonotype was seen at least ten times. The CDR3 DNA follows: TGCAGTGCTATGCCGACAGGGGTTTCGGCTGAAGCTTTCTTT. The encoded protein is CSAMPTGVSAEAFF. The rearrangement joins TRBV20-1 to TRBJ1-1, with 8 bases matching TRBD1. The CDR3 is 14 residues long. The junction had 10 bases not matched to a gene; V was cut back by 4 bases and J by 6 bases. Germline CDR1 and CDR2: DFQATT and SNEGSKA (reference sequence).

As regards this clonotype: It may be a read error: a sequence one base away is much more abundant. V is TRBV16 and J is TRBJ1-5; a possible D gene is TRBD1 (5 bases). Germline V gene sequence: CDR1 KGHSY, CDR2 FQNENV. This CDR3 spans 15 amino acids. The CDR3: CASSQSGDWNQPQNF. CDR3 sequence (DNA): TGTGCCAGCAGCCAATCGGGGGACTGGAATCAGCCCCAGAATTTT.

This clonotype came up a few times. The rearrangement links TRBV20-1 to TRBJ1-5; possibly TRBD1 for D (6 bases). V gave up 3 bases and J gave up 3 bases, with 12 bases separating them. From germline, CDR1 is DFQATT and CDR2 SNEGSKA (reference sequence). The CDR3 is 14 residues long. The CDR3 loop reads CSARSGANNQPQHF. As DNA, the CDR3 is TGCAGTGCTAGGTCAGGGGCTAACAATCAGCCCCAGCATTTT.

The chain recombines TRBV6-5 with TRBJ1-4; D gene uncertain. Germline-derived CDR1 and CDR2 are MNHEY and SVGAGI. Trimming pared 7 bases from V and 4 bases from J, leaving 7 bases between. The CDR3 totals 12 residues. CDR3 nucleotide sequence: TGTGCCAGCACGACCATTAATGAAAAACTGTTTTTT. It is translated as CASTTINEKLFF.

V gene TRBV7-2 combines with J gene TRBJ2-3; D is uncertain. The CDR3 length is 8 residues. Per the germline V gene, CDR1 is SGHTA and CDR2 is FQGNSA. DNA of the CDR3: TGTGCGGGGGATACGCAGTATTTT. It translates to CAGDTQYF.

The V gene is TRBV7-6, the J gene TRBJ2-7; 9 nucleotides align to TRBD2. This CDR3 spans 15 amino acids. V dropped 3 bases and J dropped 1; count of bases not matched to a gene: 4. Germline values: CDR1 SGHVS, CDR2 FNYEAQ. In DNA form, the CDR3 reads TGTGCCAGCAGCTTGGGTAGCGGGAGATCCTACGAGCAGTACTTC. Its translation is CASSLGSGRSYEQYF.

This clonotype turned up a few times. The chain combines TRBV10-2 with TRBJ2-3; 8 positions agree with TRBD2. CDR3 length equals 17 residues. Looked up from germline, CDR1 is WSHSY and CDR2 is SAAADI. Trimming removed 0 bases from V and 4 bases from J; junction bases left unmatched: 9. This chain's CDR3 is CASSESLGGAFADTQYF. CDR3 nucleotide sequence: TGCGCCAGCAGTGAGTCTCTCGGGGGGGCCTTCGCAGATACGCAGTATTTT.

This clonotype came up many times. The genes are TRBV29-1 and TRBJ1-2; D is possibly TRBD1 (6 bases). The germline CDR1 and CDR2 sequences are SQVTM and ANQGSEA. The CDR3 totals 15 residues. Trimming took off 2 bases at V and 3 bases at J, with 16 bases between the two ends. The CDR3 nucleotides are TGCAGCGTTGAAAGGGGGGCCAATCCCTACTATGGCTACACCTTC. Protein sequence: CSVERGANPYYGYTF.

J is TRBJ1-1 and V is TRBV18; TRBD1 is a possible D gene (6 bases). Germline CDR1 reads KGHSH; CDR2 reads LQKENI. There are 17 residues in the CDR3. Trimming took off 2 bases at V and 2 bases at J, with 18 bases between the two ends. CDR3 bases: TGTGCCAGCTCACCAAGGGGGGGACGGTCGAGAAACACTGAAGCTTTCTTT. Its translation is CASSPRGGRSRNTEAFF. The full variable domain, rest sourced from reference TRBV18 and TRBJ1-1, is NAGVMQNPRHLVRRRGQEARLRCSPMKGHSHVYWYRQLPEEGLKFMVYLQKENIIDESGMPKERFSAEFPKEGPSILRIQQVVRGDSAAYFCASSPRGGRSRNTEAFFGQGTRLTVV.

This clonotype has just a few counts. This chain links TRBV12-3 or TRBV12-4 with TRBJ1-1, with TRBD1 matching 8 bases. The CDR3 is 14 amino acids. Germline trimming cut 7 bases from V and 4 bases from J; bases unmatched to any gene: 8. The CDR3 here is CASIRQGLSTEAFF. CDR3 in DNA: TGTGCCAGCATTCGACAGGGGTTAAGCACTGAAGCTTTCTTT.

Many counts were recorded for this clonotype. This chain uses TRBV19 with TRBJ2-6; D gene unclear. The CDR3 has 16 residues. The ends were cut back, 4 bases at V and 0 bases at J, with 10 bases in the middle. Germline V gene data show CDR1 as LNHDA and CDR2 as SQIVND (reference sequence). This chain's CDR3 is CASSSRADSGANVLTF. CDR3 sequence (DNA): TGTGCCAGTAGTAGCCGGGCTGACTCTGGGGCCAACGTCCTGACTTTC.

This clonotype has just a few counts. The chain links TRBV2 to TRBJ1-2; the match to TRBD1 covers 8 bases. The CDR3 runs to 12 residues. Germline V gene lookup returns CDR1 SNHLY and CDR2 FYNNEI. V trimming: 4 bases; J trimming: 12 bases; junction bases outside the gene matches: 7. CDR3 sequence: CASSGQGQANTF. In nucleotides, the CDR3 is TGTGCCAGCAGTGGACAGGGACAGGCCAACACCTTC. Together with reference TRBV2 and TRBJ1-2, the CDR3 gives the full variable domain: EPEVTQTPSHQVTQMGQEVILRCVPISNHLYFYWYRQILGQKVEFLVSFYNNEISEKSEIFDDQFSVERPDGSNFTLKIRSTKLEDSAMYFCASSGQGQANTFGSGTRLTVV.

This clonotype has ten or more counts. This chain's CDR3 is CAWSRRGRDTQYF. The DNA of the CDR3 is TGTGCCTGGAGTAGGAGGGGGCGGGATACGCAGTATTTT. V is TRBV30 and J is TRBJ2-3; TRBD1 might be the D (7 bases). Germline lookup yields CDR1 GTSNPN and CDR2 SVGIG (reference sequence). With 2 bases removed from V and 6 bases from J, the gap between germline ends came to 12 bases. The CDR3 has 13 residues.

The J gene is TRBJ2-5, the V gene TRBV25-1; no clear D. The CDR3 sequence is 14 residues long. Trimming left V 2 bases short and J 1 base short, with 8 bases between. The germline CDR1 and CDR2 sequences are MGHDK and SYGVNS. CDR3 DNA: TGTGCCAGCAGTGAAGGGCGGCTCCAAGAGACCCAGTACTTC. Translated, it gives CASSEGRLQETQYF.

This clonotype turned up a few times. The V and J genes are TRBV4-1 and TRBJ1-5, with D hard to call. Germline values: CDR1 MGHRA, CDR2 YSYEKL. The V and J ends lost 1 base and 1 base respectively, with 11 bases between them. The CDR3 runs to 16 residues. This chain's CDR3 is CASSQVSGWSNQPQHF. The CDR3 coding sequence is TGCGCCAGCAGCCAAGTGTCCGGGTGGAGCAATCAGCCCCAGCATTTT.

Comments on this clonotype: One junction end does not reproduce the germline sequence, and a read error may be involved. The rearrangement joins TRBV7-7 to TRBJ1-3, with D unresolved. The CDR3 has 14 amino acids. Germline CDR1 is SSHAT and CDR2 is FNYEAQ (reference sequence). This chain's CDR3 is CASSPSPSGNTIYF. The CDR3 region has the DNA TGTGCTAGCAGCCCGAGCCCCTCTGGAAACACCATATATTTT.

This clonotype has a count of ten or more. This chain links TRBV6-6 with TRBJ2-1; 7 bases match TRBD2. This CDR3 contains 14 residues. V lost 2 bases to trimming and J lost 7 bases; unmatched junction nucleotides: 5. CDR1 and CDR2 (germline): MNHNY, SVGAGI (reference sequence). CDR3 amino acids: CASSYSGTQNEQFF. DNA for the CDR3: TGTGCCAGCAGTTACAGCGGGACGCAAAATGAGCAGTTCTTC.